This T cell receptor beta chain was retrieved from a study of shared clonotypes between healthy human individuals. Terminally differentiated effector memory CD45RA+ cells were excluded by CCR7 positive selection of CD45RO-negative cells. After removal of 4 bases from V and 5 bases from J, the junction contained 8 bases not matched to a gene. CDR1 and CDR2 (germline): SGDLS, YYNGEE. CDR3 length equals 17 residues. Sequencing used immunoSEQ multiplex PCR; TCRdb keeps in-frame clones, though not all of them. The sample shows more than 500,000 clones, approximately 96% of them seen only once. The sample taken for sequencing was naive CD8+ T cells sorted from blood. The chain has TRBV9 and TRBJ2-2; the match to TRBD2 covers 13 bases. The sequence was collected from a woman aged 30 to 39 in good health. DNA for the CDR3: TGTGCCAGCAGCCCCCCGGGACTAGCGGGATCAACCGGGGAGCTGTTTTTT. Protein product: CASSPPGLAGSTGELFF.